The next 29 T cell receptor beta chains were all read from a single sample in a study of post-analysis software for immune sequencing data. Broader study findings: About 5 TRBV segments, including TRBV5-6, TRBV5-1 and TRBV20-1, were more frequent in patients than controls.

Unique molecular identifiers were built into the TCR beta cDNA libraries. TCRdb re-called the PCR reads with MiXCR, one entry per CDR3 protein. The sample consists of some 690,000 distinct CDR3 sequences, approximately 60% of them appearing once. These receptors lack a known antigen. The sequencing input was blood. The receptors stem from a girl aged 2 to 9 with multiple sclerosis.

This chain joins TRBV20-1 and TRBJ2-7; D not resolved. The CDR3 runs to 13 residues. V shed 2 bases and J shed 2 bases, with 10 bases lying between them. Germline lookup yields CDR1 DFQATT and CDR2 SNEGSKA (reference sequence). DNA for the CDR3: TGCAGTGCTAGACCACAGCTTACCTACGAGCAGTACGTC. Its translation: CSARPQLTYEQYV.

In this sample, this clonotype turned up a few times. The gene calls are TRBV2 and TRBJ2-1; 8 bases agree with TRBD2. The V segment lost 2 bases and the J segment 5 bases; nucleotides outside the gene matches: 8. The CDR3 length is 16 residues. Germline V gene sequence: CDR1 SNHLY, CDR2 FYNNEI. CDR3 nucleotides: TGTGCCAGCAGTGAATTTGGTAGCGGGAAAGACAATGAGCAGTTCTTC. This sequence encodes CASSEFGSGKDNEQFF.

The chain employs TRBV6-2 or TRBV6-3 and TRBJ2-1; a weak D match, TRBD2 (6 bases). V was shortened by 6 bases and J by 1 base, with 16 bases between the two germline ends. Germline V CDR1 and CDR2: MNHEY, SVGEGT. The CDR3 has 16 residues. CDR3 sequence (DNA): TGTGCCAGCAGAGTAAGAAGCGGACTATCCTACAATGAGCAGTTCTTC. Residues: CASRVRSGLSYNEQFF.

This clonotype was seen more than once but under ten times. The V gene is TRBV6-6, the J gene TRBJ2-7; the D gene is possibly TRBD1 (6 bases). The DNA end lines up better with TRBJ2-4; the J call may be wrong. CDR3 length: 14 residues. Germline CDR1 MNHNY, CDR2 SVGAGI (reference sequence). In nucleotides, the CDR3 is TGTGCCAGCAGGCGACAGGAGTGGGACGACATTCAGTACTTC. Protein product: CASRRQEWDDIQYF.

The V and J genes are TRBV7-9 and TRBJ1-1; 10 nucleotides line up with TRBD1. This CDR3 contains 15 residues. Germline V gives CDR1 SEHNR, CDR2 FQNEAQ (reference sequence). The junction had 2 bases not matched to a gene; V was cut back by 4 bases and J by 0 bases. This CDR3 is CASSWGQGLNTEAFF. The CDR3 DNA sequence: TGTGCCAGCAGCTGGGGACAGGGGCTGAACACTGAAGCTTTCTTT. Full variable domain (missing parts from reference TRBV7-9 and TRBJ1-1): DTGVSQNPRHKITKRGQNVTFRCDPISEHNRLYWYRQTLGQGPEFLTYFQNEAQLEKSRLLSDRFSAERPKGSFSTLEIQRTEQGDSAMYLCASSWGQGLNTEAFFGQGTRLTVV.

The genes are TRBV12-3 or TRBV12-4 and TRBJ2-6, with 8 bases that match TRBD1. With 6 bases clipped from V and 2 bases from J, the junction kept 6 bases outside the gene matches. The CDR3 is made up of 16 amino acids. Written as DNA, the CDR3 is TGTGCCAGCAGCCTGGACAGGGTGACTGGGGCCAACGTCCTGACTTTC. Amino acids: CASSLDRVTGANVLTF.

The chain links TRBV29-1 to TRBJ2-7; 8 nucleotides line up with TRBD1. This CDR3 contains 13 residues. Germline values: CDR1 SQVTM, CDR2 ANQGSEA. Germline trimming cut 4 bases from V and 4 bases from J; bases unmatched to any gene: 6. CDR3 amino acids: CSVGADRAYEQYF. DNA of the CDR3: TGCAGCGTTGGTGCGGACAGGGCGTACGAGCAGTACTTC.

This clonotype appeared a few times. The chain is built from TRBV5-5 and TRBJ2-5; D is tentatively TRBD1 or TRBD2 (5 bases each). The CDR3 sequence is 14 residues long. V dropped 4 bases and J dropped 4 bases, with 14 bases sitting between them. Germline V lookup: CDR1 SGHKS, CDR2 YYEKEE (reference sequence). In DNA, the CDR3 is TGTGCCAGCAGCCAGGGCGCTGGGGGAGAGACCCAGTACTTC. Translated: CASSQGAGGETQYF.

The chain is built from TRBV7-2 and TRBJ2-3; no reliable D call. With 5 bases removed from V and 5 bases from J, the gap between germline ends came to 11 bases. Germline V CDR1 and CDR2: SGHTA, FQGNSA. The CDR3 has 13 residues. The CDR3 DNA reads TGTGCCAGCAGCCCCAAATCGGGAGATACGCAGTATTTT. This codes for CASSPKSGDTQYF.

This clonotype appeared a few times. In DNA, the CDR3 is TGTGCCAGCAGCTTACTAGACACAGATACGCAGTATTTT. Amino acid sequence: CASSLLDTDTQYF. V gene TRBV7-9 combines with J gene TRBJ2-3, with D hard to call. Germline CDR1 and CDR2: SEHNR and FQNEAQ (reference sequence). Trimming shortened V by 2 bases and J by 2 bases, and 5 bases separated the two germline ends. The CDR3 consists of 13 residues. Variable domain in full (rest from reference TRBV7-9 and TRBJ2-3): DTGVSQNPRHKITKRGQNVTFRCDPISEHNRLYWYRQTLGQGPEFLTYFQNEAQLEKSRLLSDRFSAERPKGSFSTLEIQRTEQGDSAMYLCASSLLDTDTQYFGPGTRLTVL.

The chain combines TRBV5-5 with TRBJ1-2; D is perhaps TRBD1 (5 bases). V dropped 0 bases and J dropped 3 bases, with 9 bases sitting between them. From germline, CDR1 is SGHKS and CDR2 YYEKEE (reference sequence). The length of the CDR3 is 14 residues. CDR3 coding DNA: TGTGCCAGCAGCTTGGCTGTCAGGGACTATGGCTACACCTTC. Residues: CASSLAVRDYGYTF.

CDR3 sequence (DNA): TGTGCCAGCAGTTTGGCCGCCGGGACCCAGTACTTC. It is translated as CASSLAAGTQYF. This chain connects TRBV12-3 or TRBV12-4 to TRBJ2-5; D unresolved. Between the trimmed V and J ends, which lost 3 bases and 7 bases, there was a span of 9 bases. CDR3 size: 12 residues.

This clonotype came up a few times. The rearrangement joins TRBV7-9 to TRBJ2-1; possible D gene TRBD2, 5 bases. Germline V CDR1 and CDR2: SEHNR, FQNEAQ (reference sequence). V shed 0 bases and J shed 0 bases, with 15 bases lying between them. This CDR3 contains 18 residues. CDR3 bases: TGTGCCAGCAGCTTAGCGGTAGGTTCGGGGAGCTCCTACAATGAGCAGTTCTTC. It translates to CASSLAVGSGSSYNEQFF.

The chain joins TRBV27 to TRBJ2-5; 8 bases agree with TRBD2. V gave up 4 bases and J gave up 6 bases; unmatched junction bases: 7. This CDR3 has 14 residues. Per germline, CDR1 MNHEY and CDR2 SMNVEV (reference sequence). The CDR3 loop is CASSSGTGGKTQYF. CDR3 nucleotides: TGTGCCAGCAGTTCCGGGACGGGGGGGAAGACCCAGTACTTC.

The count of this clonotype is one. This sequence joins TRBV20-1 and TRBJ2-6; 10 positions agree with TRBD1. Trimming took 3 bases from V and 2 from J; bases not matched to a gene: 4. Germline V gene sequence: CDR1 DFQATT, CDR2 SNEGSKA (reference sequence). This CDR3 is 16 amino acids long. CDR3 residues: CSASRDRGTGANVLTF. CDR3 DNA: TGCAGTGCTAGTAGGGACAGGGGAACTGGGGCCAACGTCCTGACTTTC.

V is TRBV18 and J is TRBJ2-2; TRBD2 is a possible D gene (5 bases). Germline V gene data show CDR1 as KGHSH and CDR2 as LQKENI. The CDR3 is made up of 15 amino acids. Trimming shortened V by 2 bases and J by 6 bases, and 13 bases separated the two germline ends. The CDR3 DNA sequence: TGTGCCAGCTCACCATCGCGAGGGTTGGCCGGGGAGCTGTTTTTT. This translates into CASSPSRGLAGELFF. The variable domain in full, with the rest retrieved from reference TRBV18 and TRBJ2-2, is NAGVMQNPRHLVRRRGQEARLRCSPMKGHSHVYWYRQLPEEGLKFMVYLQKENIIDESGMPKERFSAEFPKEGPSILRIQQVVRGDSAAYFCASSPSRGLAGELFFGEGSRLTVL.

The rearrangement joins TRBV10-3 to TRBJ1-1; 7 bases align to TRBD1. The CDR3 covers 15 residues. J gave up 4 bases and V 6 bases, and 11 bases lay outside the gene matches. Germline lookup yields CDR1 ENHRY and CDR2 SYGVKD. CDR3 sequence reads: CAIRGTTAGGTEAFF. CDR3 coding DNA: TGTGCCATCAGGGGGACCACGGCAGGGGGCACTGAAGCTTTCTTT.

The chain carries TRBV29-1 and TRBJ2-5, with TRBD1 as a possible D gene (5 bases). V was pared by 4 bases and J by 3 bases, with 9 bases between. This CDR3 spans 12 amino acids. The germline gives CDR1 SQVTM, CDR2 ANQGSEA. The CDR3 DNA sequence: TGCAGCGTTGTGTTCAGGGAAGAGACCCAGTACTTC. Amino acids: CSVVFREETQYF.

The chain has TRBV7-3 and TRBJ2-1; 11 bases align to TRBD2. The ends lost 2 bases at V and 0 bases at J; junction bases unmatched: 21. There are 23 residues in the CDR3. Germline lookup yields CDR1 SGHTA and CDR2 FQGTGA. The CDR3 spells CASSLGETGLAELRLISYNEQFF. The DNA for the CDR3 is TGTGCCAGCAGCTTAGGGGAAACGGGACTAGCGGAGCTACGACTCATCTCCTACAATGAGCAGTTCTTC.

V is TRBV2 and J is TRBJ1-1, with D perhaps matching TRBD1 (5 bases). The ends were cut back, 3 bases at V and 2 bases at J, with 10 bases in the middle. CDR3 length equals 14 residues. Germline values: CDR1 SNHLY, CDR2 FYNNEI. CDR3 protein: CASSDWQGNTEAFF. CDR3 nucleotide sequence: TGTGCCAGCAGTGATTGGCAGGGAAACACTGAAGCTTTCTTT. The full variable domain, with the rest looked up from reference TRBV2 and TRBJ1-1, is EPEVTQTPSHQVTQMGQEVILRCVPISNHLYFYWYRQILGQKVEFLVSFYNNEISEKSEIFDDQFSVERPDGSNFTLKIRSTKLEDSAMYFCASSDWQGNTEAFFGQGTRLTVV.

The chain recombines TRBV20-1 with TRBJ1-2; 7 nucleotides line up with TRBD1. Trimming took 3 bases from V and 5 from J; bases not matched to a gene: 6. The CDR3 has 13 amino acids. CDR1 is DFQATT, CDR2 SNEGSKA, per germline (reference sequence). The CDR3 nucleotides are TGCAGTGCTAGTGGGGACAGAGCATATGGCTACACCTTC. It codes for CSASGDRAYGYTF.

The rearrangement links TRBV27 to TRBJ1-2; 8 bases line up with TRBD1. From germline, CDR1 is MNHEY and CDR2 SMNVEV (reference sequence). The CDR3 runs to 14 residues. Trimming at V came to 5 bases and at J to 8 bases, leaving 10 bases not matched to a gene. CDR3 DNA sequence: TGTGCCAGCAGTCCCCAGGGGGGACAGGAAGGCTACACCTTC. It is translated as CASSPQGGQEGYTF.

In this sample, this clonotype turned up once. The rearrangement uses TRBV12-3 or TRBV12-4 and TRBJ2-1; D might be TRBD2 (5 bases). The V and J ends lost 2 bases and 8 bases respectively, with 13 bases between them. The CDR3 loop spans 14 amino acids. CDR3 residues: CASSLTTTPDEQFF. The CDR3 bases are TGTGCCAGCAGTTTAACGACTACACCAGATGAGCAGTTCTTC.

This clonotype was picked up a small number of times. The CDR3 reads CSAIPGSLYEQYF. CDR3 nucleotides: TGCAGTGCTATACCGGGATCACTTTACGAGCAGTACTTC. The chain uses TRBV20-1 and TRBJ2-4, with D possibly matching TRBD2 (5 bases). The J call is uncertain, as TRBJ2-7 better fits the DNA end. This CDR3 is 13 amino acids long. Per the germline V gene, CDR1 is DFQATT and CDR2 is SNEGSKA (reference sequence).

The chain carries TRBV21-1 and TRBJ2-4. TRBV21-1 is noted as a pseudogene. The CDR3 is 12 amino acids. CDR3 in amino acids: CARGLAKNIQYF. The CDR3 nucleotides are TGCGCCAGGGGACTAGCTAAAAACATTCAGTACTTC.

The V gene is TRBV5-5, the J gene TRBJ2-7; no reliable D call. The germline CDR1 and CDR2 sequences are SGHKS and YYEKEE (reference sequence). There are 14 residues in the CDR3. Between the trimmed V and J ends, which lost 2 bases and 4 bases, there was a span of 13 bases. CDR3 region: CASSLVAAAYEQYF. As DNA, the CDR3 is TGTGCCAGCAGCTTAGTGGCGGCCGCATACGAGCAGTACTTC.

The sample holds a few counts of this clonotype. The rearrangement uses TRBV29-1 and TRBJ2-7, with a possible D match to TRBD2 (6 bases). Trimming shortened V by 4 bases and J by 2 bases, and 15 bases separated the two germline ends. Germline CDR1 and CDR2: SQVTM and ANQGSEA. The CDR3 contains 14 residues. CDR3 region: CSVAGTGEAYEQYF. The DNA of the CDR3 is TGCAGCGTTGCTGGGACGGGGGAGGCCTACGAGCAGTACTTC.

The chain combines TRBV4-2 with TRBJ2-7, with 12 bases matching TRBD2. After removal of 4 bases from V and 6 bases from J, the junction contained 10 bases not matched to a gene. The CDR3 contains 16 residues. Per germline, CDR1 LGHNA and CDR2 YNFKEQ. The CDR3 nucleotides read TGTGCCAGCAGCCCTAATCCTAGCGGGAGGGGCGGCGAGCAGTACTTC. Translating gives CASSPNPSGRGGEQYF.

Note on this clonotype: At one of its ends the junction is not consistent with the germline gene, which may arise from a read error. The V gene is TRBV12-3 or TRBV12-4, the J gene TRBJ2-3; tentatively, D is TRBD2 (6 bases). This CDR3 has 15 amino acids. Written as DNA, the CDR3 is TGTGCCAGCAGTTTTGACCAAACTAGCACAGATACGCAATATTTT. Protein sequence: CASSFDQTSTDTQYF.